This T cell receptor beta chain emerged from a study of blood T cell repertoires in COVID-19. As for the study in general: The United States, Italy and Spain supplied acute and convalescent COVID-19 samples. The cDNA or gDNA used as material had been derived from T cells, B-cell-depleted T cells, or PBMCs.

V lost 3 bases and J lost 4; bases outside the gene matches: 3. The germline V gene encodes CDR1 MNHEY and CDR2 SMNVEV (reference sequence). This CDR3 has 15 residues. Enrolled during active infection, Seattle patients were then followed longitudinally. Per the authors' pipeline: By means of reference gene primer amplification, nucleated cell counts were estimated. Measured with immunoSEQ multiplex PCR; TCRdb has only the in-frame clones, and not every one. Clone size and V and J calls were adopted from that table, with D and trimming inferred from the DNA. The data show hundreds of thousands of clones, 70% to 90% seen once.

The sequencing input was peripheral blood. The receptor's source is a man in his fifties or sixties with COVID-19, enrolled during active disease. The V and J genes are TRBV27 and TRBJ2-3, with 11 bases that match TRBD2. In nucleotides, the CDR3 is TGTGCCAGCAGTTTTAGCGGGAGGGTTGCAGATACGCAGTATTTT. It codes for CASSFSGRVADTQYF.